A selection of T cell receptor beta chains follows, all from one sample in a study of T cells in tuberculosis. The method was immunoSEQ multiplex PCR; TCRdb's version includes in-frame clones alone and lacks a portion of them. The table has 30,000 to 45,000 clones, 93% seen once. The sequencing sample was made of PBMCs. The receptor set was obtained from a donor between 10 and 35 years old with latent tuberculosis or without tuberculosis infection. Each CDR3 is given without its conserved first and last residue. D genes are given only for firm matches. Rows give clone size only sometimes, using once, few, many, or a class for an expanded clone.

J gene	V gene	D gene	clone size	CDR3 protein
TRBJ2-7	TRBV28	-	-	ASGTGPTDEQY
TRBJ1-5	TRBV2	-	-	ASSESQGQPQH
TRBJ1-2	TRBV30	TRBD1	once	AWSQTQGIGYT
TRBJ1-5	TRBV10-3	-	-	AISGEGLVNQPQH
TRBJ1-5	TRBV2	-	-	ASGAGSNSNQPQH
TRBJ1-2	TRBV5-1	-	-	ASSLGGQNYGYT
TRBJ2-2	TRBV5-1	-	-	ASSLDSGELF
TRBJ2-2	TRBV9	TRBD2	-	ASSPGTSTGELF
TRBJ2-3	TRBV5-4	-	once	ASSTGHVTSTDTQY
TRBJ2-2	TRBV30	-	-	AWSPWRGARDTGELF
TRBJ1-2	TRBV19	-	-	ASSTLDSGLFNYGYT
TRBJ2-4	TRBV18	-	-	ASSPPQRRYIQY
TRBJ2-2	TRBV7-8	-	-	ASSLVSANTGELF
TRBJ2-7	TRBV6-6	-	-	ASSYPGSEQY
TRBJ1-2	TRBV9	TRBD1	-	ASSVAGTGGYGYT
TRBJ1-2	TRBV25-1	-	once	ASSREAGEANYGYT
TRBJ1-2	TRBV19	TRBD1	-	ASSFLSGDRARYGYT
TRBJ2-4	TRBV19	-	-	ASSPFLVRAKNIQY
TRBJ1-4	TRBV6-4	TRBD1	-	ASRQDRGEEEKLF
TRBJ1-6	TRBV30	-	-	AWSSLAGQGSPLH
TRBJ2-7	TRBV5-1	TRBD2	-	ASSLVAGGPDYEQY
TRBJ1-1	TRBV30	-	-	AWSLGDRHTEAF
TRBJ2-7	TRBV27	TRBD1	-	ASSFGTGGHEQY
TRBJ1-5	TRBV5-1	TRBD1	-	ASSLGDRGQPQH
TRBJ2-3	TRBV4-3	-	-	ASSQDLARGALVDTQY
TRBJ2-7	TRBV4-3	TRBD1	once	ASSQDYPPTGGVYEQY
TRBJ1-5	TRBV29-1	-	-	SVQSYRDQPQH
TRBJ1-5	TRBV4-1	-	-	ASSQGSVPFGSNQPQH
TRBJ2-3	TRBV5-1	-	-	ASSPRHWVRTDTQY
TRBJ2-1	TRBV5-1	-	-	ASSLSGFASYNEQF
TRBJ2-3	TRBV4-3	TRBD2	-	ASSQDPPPGGGTDTQY
TRBJ1-6	TRBV10-1	-	once	ASSQSRVSSYNSPLH
TRBJ1-1	TRBV6-1	TRBD1	-	ASSEVLTGGNTEAF
TRBJ1-2	TRBV29-1	-	-	SVGNRAGYT
TRBJ1-2	TRBV14	-	-	ASSQVRQQWAYGYT
TRBJ2-3	TRBV6-5	TRBD2	-	ASSYPTGGPSPTQY
TRBJ1-3	TRBV5-1	-	-	ASSLTSLGNTIY
TRBJ2-7	TRBV14	-	-	ASRRGGTSYEQY
TRBJ2-2	TRBV5-6	TRBD1	-	ASSIGQVSGELF
TRBJ2-3	TRBV9	-	-	ASSVRGAPSTDTQY
TRBJ2-7	TRBV28	-	-	ASSFTGLGEQY
TRBJ2-1	TRBV7-2	TRBD1	-	ASSLAGTGVGNEQF